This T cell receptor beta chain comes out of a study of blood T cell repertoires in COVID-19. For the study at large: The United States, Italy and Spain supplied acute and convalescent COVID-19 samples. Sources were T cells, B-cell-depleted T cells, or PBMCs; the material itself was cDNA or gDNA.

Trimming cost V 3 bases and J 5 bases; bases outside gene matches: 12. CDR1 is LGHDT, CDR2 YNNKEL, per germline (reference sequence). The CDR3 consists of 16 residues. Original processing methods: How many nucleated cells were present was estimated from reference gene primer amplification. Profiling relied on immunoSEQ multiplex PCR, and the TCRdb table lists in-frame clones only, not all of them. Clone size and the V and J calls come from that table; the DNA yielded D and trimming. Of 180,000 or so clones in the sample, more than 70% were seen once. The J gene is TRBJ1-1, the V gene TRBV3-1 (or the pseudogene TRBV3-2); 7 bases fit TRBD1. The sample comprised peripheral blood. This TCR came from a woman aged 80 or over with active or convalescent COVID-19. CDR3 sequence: CASSQEEWAGGTEAFF. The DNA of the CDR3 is TGTGCCAGCAGCCAGGAAGAGTGGGCAGGGGGGACTGAAGCTTTCTTT.